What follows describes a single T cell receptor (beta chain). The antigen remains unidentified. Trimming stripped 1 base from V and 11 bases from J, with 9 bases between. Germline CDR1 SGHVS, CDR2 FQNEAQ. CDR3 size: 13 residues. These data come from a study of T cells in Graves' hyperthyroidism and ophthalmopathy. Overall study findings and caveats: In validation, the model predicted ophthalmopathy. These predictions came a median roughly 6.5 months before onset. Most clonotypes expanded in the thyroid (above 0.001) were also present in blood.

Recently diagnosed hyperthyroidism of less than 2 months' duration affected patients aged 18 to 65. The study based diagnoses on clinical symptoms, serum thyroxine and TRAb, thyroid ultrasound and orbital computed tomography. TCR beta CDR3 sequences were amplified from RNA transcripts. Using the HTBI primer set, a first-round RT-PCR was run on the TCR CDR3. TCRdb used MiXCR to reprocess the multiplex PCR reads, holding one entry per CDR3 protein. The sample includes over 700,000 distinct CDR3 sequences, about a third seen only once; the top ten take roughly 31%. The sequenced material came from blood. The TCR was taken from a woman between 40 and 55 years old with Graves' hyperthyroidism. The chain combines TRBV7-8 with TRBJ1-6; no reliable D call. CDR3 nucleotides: TGTGCCAGCAGCTTAGGGGCGAATCCACCCCTCCACTTT. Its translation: CASSLGANPPLHF.